This TCR beta chain was captured by sequencing in a study of cytomegalovirus exposure and HLA in healthy donors. Study-level results: What a later analysis reportedly showed was that an Asian-associated ancestry cluster had fewer N-insertions than the approximately 700-donor mean. Within an earlier analysis, most TCR beta V segments proved productive either about 90% or about 30% of the time.

Whereas donors were nominally healthy upon sampling, unrecorded immune exposures were probable. J was trimmed by 2 bases and V by 7 bases; bases with no gene match: 8. Germline V lookup: CDR1 LNHDA, CDR2 SQIVND (reference sequence). The CDR3 has 15 residues. The study ran its PCR with 60 Vbeta and 13 Jbeta primers. Profiled with immunoSEQ multiplex PCR; TCRdb holds only in-frame clones, not every one. The sample has some 130,000 clones, approximately 78% seen once. About this clone itself: The target antigen is unknown.

The chain combines TRBV19 with TRBJ2-7, with TRBD1 identical over 10 bases. The sample taken for sequencing was PBMCs. This TCR derives from a female donor in good health and CMV-seronegative. The DNA for the CDR3 is TGTGCCAGTAAAGACTCCGGGACAGGGGCCTACGAGCAGTACTTC. Protein: CASKDSGTGAYEQYF.